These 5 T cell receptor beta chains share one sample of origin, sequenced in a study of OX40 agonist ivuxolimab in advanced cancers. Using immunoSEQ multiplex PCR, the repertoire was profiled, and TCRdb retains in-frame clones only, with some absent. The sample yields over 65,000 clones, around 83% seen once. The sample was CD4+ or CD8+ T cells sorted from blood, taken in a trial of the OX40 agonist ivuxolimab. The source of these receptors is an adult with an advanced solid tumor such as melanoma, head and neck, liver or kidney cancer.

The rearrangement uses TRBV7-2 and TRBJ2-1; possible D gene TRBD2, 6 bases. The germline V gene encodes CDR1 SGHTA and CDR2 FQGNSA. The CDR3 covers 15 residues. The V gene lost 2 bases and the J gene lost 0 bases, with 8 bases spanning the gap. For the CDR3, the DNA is TGTGCCAGCAGCTTAAATAGCGGCTCCTACAATGAGCAGTTCTTC. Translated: CASSLNSGSYNEQFF.

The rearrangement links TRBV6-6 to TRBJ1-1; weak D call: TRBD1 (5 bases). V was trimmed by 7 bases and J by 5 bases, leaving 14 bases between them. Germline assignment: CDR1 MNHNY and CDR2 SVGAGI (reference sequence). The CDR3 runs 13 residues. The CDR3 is CASTDEGWTEAFF. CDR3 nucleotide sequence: TGTGCCAGCACCGATGAGGGGTGGACTGAAGCTTTCTTT.

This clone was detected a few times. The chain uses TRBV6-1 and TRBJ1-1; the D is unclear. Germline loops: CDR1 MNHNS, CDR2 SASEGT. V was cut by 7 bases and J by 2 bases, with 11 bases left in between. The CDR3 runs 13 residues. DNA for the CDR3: TGTGCCAGCATGGTCACTTTCAACACTGAAGCTTTCTTT. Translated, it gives CASMVTFNTEAFF.

CDR3 in amino acids: CASSIDPRRQGVSGANVLTF. As DNA, the CDR3 is TGTGCCAGTAGTATAGATCCCCGGCGGCAGGGGGTGAGTGGGGCCAACGTCCTGACTTTC. The chain uses TRBV19 and TRBJ2-6, with 7 bases fitting TRBD1. From germline, CDR1 is LNHDA and CDR2 SQIVND (reference sequence). With V trimmed by 0 bases and J by 3 bases, 14 bases remained unmatched. The CDR3 spans 20 residues.

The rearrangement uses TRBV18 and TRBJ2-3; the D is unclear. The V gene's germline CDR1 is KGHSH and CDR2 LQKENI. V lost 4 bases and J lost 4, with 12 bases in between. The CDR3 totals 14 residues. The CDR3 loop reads CASSRGSEADTQYF. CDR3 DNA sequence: TGTGCCAGCTCACGGGGTAGTGAGGCAGATACGCAGTATTTT.